This entry is about one T cell receptor beta chain. Its antigen is unknown. This entry belongs to a study of glioma-infiltrating T cells after dendritic cell vaccination. Overall study context: Treatment, given 2003 to 2012, was autologous tumor lysate-pulsed dendritic cell vaccination. Study-wide results and limits: Few patients contributed both blood and tumor specimens.

V gave up 3 bases and J gave up 7 bases; unmatched junction bases: 7. Looked up from germline, CDR1 is SGDLS and CDR2 is YYNGEE. The CDR3 totals 17 residues. Only in-frame clones appear in the TCRdb table, and some are missing; sequencing was by immunoSEQ multiplex PCR. The table includes approximately 84,000 clones, around 86% detected once. All glioblastoma patients lacked an isocitrate dehydrogenase mutation. The clonotype originates from a human donor with glioblastoma. Sample: blood, taken before dendritic cell vaccination. The gene calls are TRBV9 and TRBJ2-1, with 16 bases identical to TRBD2. Here the CDR3 reads CASSAHQGLAGGNEQFF. CDR3 bases: TGTGCCAGCAGCGCACACCAGGGACTAGCGGGGGGGAATGAGCAGTTCTTC.